The 27 T cell receptor beta chains in this list originate from one sample, sequenced in a study of PD-1 blockade in classical Hodgkin lymphoma. With no exception, relapse followed autologous stem cell transplantation in all patients, and brentuximab vedotin exposure varied. Profiling relied on immunoSEQ multiplex PCR, and the TCRdb table lists in-frame clones only, not all of them. The sample shows tens of thousands of clones, more than 70% of them seen only once. The starting material was peripheral blood mononuclear cells (PBMCs), obtained at baseline. These TCRs come from a human donor with classical Hodgkin lymphoma.

The chain recombines TRBV5-6 with TRBJ2-1, with 10 bases identical to TRBD2. The J segment lost 0 bases and the V segment lost 8 bases, leaving 8 bases of the junction unmatched. This CDR3 comprises 16 residues. Germline lookup yields CDR1 SGHDT and CDR2 YYEEEE. The CDR3 protein is CASSGTSESSYNEQFF. The CDR3 bases are TGTGCCAGTTCCGGGACTAGCGAGAGCTCCTACAATGAGCAGTTCTTC.

The gene calls are TRBV6-6 and TRBJ1-2; tentatively, D is TRBD1 (5 bases). CDR1 is MNHNY and CDR2 is SVGAGI in the germline V gene (reference sequence). Trimming shortened V by 6 bases and J by 2 bases, and 10 bases separated the two germline ends. The CDR3 totals 13 residues. CDR3 loop: CASSRDGNYGYTF. As DNA, the CDR3 is TGTGCCAGCAGCCGGGACGGAAACTATGGCTACACCTTC.

The V and J genes are TRBV18 and TRBJ2-1, with 9 nucleotides matching TRBD2. The CDR3 covers 16 residues. Germline CDR1 KGHSH, CDR2 LQKENI. Trimming at V came to 3 bases and at J to 4 bases, leaving 7 bases not matched to a gene. The CDR3, as DNA: TGTGCCAGCTCACCCCCTACTGCGGGGGGGTACAATGAGCAGTTCTTC. This codes for CASSPPTAGGYNEQFF.

The rearrangement links TRBV6-1 to TRBJ2-7; 7 nucleotides agree with TRBD2. This CDR3 has 15 amino acids. J lost 0 bases, V lost 4 bases, and 6 bases had no gene match. CDR1 is MNHNS and CDR2 is SASEGT in the germline V gene. The CDR3 sequence is CASSAQRGSSYEQYF. DNA of the CDR3: TGTGCCAGCAGTGCTCAGCGGGGCTCCTCCTACGAGCAGTACTTC.

The chain recombines TRBV4-3 with TRBJ1-2; D possibly corresponds to TRBD1 (5 bases). Between the trimmed V and J ends, which lost 0 bases and 7 bases, there was a span of 12 bases. Per the germline V gene, CDR1 is LGHNA and CDR2 is YSLEER. The CDR3 consists of 14 residues. CDR3 protein: CASSQDSGFFGYTF. Here the CDR3 DNA reads TGCGCCAGCAGCCAAGATTCAGGGTTCTTTGGCTACACCTTC.

V and J are TRBV11-2 and TRBJ2-2; 7 bases are shared with TRBD1. V was pared by 1 base and J by 0 bases, with 5 bases of the junction left unmatched. Germline loops: CDR1 SGHAT, CDR2 FQNNGV. This CDR3 comprises 17 residues. The CDR3 is CASSLVVGQTNTGELFF. CDR3 bases: TGTGCCAGCAGCTTAGTAGTGGGACAGACGAACACCGGGGAGCTGTTTTTT.

The V gene is TRBV23-1, the J gene TRBJ1-2; the D is unclear. TRBV23-1 is classed as an ORF, of uncertain function. This CDR3 spans 22 amino acids. Trimming cost V 0 bases and J 6 bases, with 35 bases left between them. The CDR3 here is CASSQSGLSFSGEGAVTNGYTF. The DNA for the CDR3 is TGCGCCAGCAGTCAATCGGGATTGAGTTTTAGTGGGGAGGGTGCTGTAACGAATGGCTACACCTTC.

The V call is TRBV5-1, the J call TRBJ1-3, with D possibly being TRBD1 (6 bases). The CDR3 sequence is 16 residues long. The germline gives CDR1 SGHRS, CDR2 YFSETQ. Trimming removed 4 bases from V and 0 bases from J, with 14 bases in between. The CDR3 reads CASSGGAPLSGNTIYF. For the CDR3, the DNA is TGCGCCAGCAGCGGGGGGGCGCCGCTCTCTGGAAACACCATATATTTT. The full variable domain, in which reference TRBV5-1 and TRBJ1-3 provide the parts outside the CDR3, is KAGVTQTPRYLIKTRGQQVTLSCSPISGHRSVSWYQQTPGQGLQFLFEYFSETQRNKGNFPGRFSGRQFSNSRSEMNVSTLELGDSALYLCASSGGAPLSGNTIYFGEGSWLTVV.

This clone was observed once. The rearrangement links TRBV6-5 to TRBJ1-6; D perhaps matches TRBD1 (5 bases). The V end was cut by 0 bases, the J end by 10 bases, with 13 bases between. The CDR3 runs 15 residues. Germline-derived CDR1 and CDR2 are MNHEY and SVGAGI. CDR3 in DNA: TGTGCCAGCAGTTACTCGGTGGAGGGGAGCTCACCCCTCCACTTT. This translates into CASSYSVEGSSPLHF.

The CDR3 sequence is CASRLPLTGGAGELFF. CDR3 sequence (DNA): TGTGCCAGCAGACTACCGCTGACAGGAGGGGCCGGGGAGCTGTTTTTT. This chain uses TRBV7-3 with TRBJ2-2; D is perhaps TRBD1 or TRBD2 (6 bases each). There are 16 residues in the CDR3. From germline, CDR1 is SGHTA and CDR2 FQGTGA. V was pared by 6 bases and J by 6 bases, with 20 bases between.

The rearrangement links TRBV10-1 to TRBJ2-3; 10 bases are shared with TRBD2. The CDR3 totals 17 residues. The germline V gene encodes CDR1 WNHNN and CDR2 SYGVQD (reference sequence). Losses at the gene ends were 1 base for V and 2 bases for J; bases not matched to a gene: 6. DNA for the CDR3: TGCGCCAGCAGTGAGTGGGCTAGCGGGGGCCCCACAGATACGCAGTATTTT. It encodes CASSEWASGGPTDTQYF.

The chain's CDR3 is CASSQNLGAVVSEAFF. CDR3 DNA sequence: TGTGCCAGCAGCCAAAACCTGGGCGCGGTTGTCAGTGAAGCTTTCTTT. The V and J genes are TRBV16 and TRBJ1-1; no reliable D call. Germline CDR1 and CDR2: KGHSY and FQNENV. The CDR3 runs to 16 residues. The V and J ends lost 2 bases and 7 bases respectively, with 20 bases between them.

This clone was counted a few times. This chain uses TRBV9 with TRBJ1-1; D ambiguous. V shed 0 bases and J shed 3 bases, with 6 bases lying between them. The CDR3 loop spans 13 amino acids. Germline CDR1 reads SGDLS; CDR2 reads YYNGEE. The DNA of the CDR3 is TGTGCCAGCAGCGTAGCTCCAGACACTGAAGCTTTCTTT. Its translation is CASSVAPDTEAFF.

The chain combines TRBV5-6 with TRBJ1-2; tentatively, D is TRBD1 (6 bases). Trimming cost V 2 bases and J 4 bases, with 12 bases left between them. Germline assignment: CDR1 SGHDT and CDR2 YYEEEE. The CDR3 runs 14 residues. The CDR3 is CASSFSRGVYGYTF. Here the CDR3 DNA reads TGTGCCAGCAGCTTCTCCAGGGGTGTCTATGGCTACACCTTC.

The CDR3 nucleotides are TGTGCCAGCAGTTCCCGGGACAGGGGTGGCTACACCTTC. Protein: CASSSRDRGGYTF. The chain uses TRBV28 and TRBJ1-2; 10 bases are a match to TRBD1. Per germline, CDR1 MDHEN and CDR2 SYDVKM. Trimming cost V 4 bases and J 7 bases; bases outside gene matches: 3. There are 13 residues in the CDR3.

The chain is built from TRBV7-8 and TRBJ2-1; D uncertain. The V end was cut by 6 bases, the J end by 2 bases, with 17 bases between. Germline values: CDR1 SGHVS, CDR2 FQNEAQ. The CDR3 spans 16 residues. This CDR3 is CASSSQDGPTYNEQFF. CDR3 coding DNA: TGTGCCAGCAGTTCCCAGGACGGCCCTACCTACAATGAGCAGTTCTTC. Supplemented by reference TRBV7-8 and TRBJ2-1, the full variable domain reads GAGVSQSPRYKVAKRGQDVALRCDPISGHVSLFWYQQALGQGPEFLTYFQNEAQLDKSGLPSDRFFAERPEGSVSTLKIQRTQQEDSAVYLCASSSQDGPTYNEQFFGPGTRLTVL.

This sequence joins TRBV11-2 and TRBJ1-4; TRBD1 aligns across 8 bases. Germline CDR1 SGHAT, CDR2 FQNNGV. The trim removed 4 bases at V and 1 base at J, leaving 2 bases unmatched. The CDR3 sequence is 15 residues long. The CDR3 bases are TGTGCCAGCAGCTGGACAGGGAGAACTAATGAAAAACTGTTTTTT. Translating it yields CASSWTGRTNEKLFF.

The chain links TRBV2 to TRBJ1-2; 8 bases agree with TRBD1. The CDR3 extends over 17 amino acids. The germline V gene encodes CDR1 SNHLY and CDR2 FYNNEI. The V segment lost 7 bases and the J segment 6 bases; nucleotides outside the gene matches: 19. The CDR3 is CASITTPPGQGVDGYTF. CDR3 sequence (DNA): TGTGCCAGCATCACCACCCCCCCCGGACAGGGTGTTGATGGCTACACCTTC.

V and J are TRBV30 and TRBJ1-4, with D maybe TRBD1 (5 bases). CDR3 size: 16 residues. Germline-derived CDR1 and CDR2 are GTSNPN and SVGIG (reference sequence). With 1 base removed from V and 2 bases from J, the gap between germline ends came to 14 bases. The DNA for the CDR3 is TGTGCCTGGAGTGACTTGATAGGGGATACTAATGAAAAACTGTTTTTT. Protein sequence: CAWSDLIGDTNEKLFF.

CDR3 in DNA: TGTGCCAGCAGTGACTCAGCGGGGGGGAGCACAGATACGCAGTATTTT. This codes for CASSDSAGGSTDTQYF. This rearrangement joins TRBV6-4 to TRBJ2-3; 10 bases agree with TRBD2. The ends lost 0 bases at V and 0 bases at J; junction bases unmatched: 0. The germline V gene encodes CDR1 MRHNA and CDR2 SNTAGT. This CDR3 contains 16 residues.

The genes are TRBV30 and TRBJ1-4; 7 bases are shared with TRBD1. Germline CDR1 reads GTSNPN; CDR2 reads SVGIG (reference sequence). J was trimmed by 5 bases and V by 3 bases; bases with no gene match: 6. CDR3 length equals 14 residues. CDR3 bases: TGTGCCTGGAGGTTAGACAGGGCGAATGAAAAACTGTTTTTT. Its translation is CAWRLDRANEKLFF.

The rearrangement joins TRBV5-1 to TRBJ2-5; TRBD2 matches at 12 bases. The germline V gene has CDR1 SGHRS and CDR2 YFSETQ. The trim removed 4 bases at V and 2 bases at J, leaving 3 bases unmatched. The CDR3 sequence is 15 residues long. The CDR3 region is CASSRTSGGQETQYF. CDR3 bases: TGCGCCAGCAGCCGTACTAGCGGGGGGCAAGAGACCCAGTACTTC.

The V gene is TRBV5-1, the J gene TRBJ1-1; D is possibly TRBD1 (6 bases). CDR3 length: 17 amino acids. The ends were cut back, 4 bases at V and 0 bases at J, with 19 bases in the middle. Germline assignment: CDR1 SGHRS and CDR2 YFSETQ. CDR3 sequence (DNA): TGCGCCAGCAGCGTCTGGAGGGGGGAGCGCATGAACACTGAAGCTTTCTTT. This translates into CASSVWRGERMNTEAFF.

In this sample, this clone turned up once. The J gene is TRBJ2-3, the V gene TRBV6-5; 12 bases fit TRBD2. Germline-derived CDR1 and CDR2 are MNHEY and SVGAGI. This CDR3 comprises 16 residues. The V gene end was trimmed by 4 bases and the J gene end by 2 bases; junction bases not matched to a gene: 4. The CDR3 spells CASSLTSGGATDTQYF. The CDR3 DNA sequence: TGTGCCAGCAGTTTGACTAGCGGGGGAGCCACAGATACGCAGTATTTT.

CDR3 protein: CASTDGRGTGVSPLHF. The CDR3 bases are TGTGCCAGCACCGATGGCCGTGGGACAGGGGTATCACCCCTCCACTTT. The gene calls are TRBV6-6 and TRBJ1-6; 10 bases are shared with TRBD1. Looked up from germline, CDR1 is MNHNY and CDR2 is SVGAGI (reference sequence). Trimming cost V 7 bases and J 10 bases; bases outside gene matches: 13. CDR3 length equals 16 residues.

The chain couples TRBV5-6 to TRBJ2-3; 9 bases map to TRBD2. This CDR3 has 18 amino acids. With 2 bases clipped from V and 1 base from J, the junction kept 11 bases outside the gene matches. Germline V lookup: CDR1 SGHDT, CDR2 YYEEEE. In DNA form, the CDR3 reads TGTGCCAGCAGCTTCCTAGCGGGGACTAGCTTGGGCACAGATACGCAGTATTTT. Amino acid sequence: CASSFLAGTSLGTDTQYF.

This chain joins TRBV4-2 and TRBJ1-1; no firm D call. From germline, CDR1 is LGHNA and CDR2 YNFKEQ. The CDR3 loop spans 15 amino acids. V was trimmed by 0 bases and J by 0 bases, leaving 8 bases between them. This CDR3 is CASSQEEALNTEAFF. The CDR3 DNA follows: TGTGCCAGCAGCCAAGAAGAGGCCCTGAACACTGAAGCTTTCTTT.